This is a list of T cell receptor beta chains from one sample in a study of cytotoxic CD8 clonotypes in ibrutinib-treated CLL. Assay used: immunoSEQ multiplex PCR; TCRdb lists only in-frame clones, some missing. Among over 110,000 clones listed, 75% to 95% were seen once. Source: PBMCs, taken after 12 months of ibrutinib treatment. The receptors stem from a human donor with chronic lymphocytic leukemia. Both conserved end residues are part of each CDR3. Fields, in order: CDR3 length, D gene, clone size, J gene, V gene, CDR3 DNA, CDR3 protein. A D gene is named only where the DNA matches it firmly. Rows may omit the clone size; those that give it use once, few, many or a size class.

cdr3_length: 16; d_call: TRBD1; clone_size: .; j_call: TRBJ1-1; v_call: TRBV6-5; cdr3_nt: TGTGCCAGCAGTTACGGGACAGGGGTTGGAGGCACTGAAGCTTTCTTT; cdr3_aa: CASSYGTGVGGTEAFF
cdr3_length: 19; d_call: .; clone_size: once; j_call: TRBJ2-1; v_call: TRBV4-3; cdr3_nt: TGCGCCAGCAGCCAAGAGAGCGTAGTCAAGCGGAGTCCCTTAGATGAGCAGTTCTTC; cdr3_aa: CASSQESVVKRSPLDEQFF
cdr3_length: 15; d_call: .; clone_size: .; j_call: TRBJ2-1; v_call: TRBV19; cdr3_nt: TGTGCCAGTGTCGGGCGCAGGTCCTCCTACAATGAGCAGTTCTTC; cdr3_aa: CASVGRRSSYNEQFF
cdr3_length: 14; d_call: TRBD1; clone_size: .; j_call: TRBJ2-1; v_call: TRBV18; cdr3_nt: TGTGCCAGCTCACCGGAGGACAGGGGATATGAGCAGTTCTTC; cdr3_aa: CASSPEDRGYEQFF
cdr3_length: 18; d_call: TRBD1; clone_size: .; j_call: TRBJ1-2; v_call: TRBV14; cdr3_nt: TGTGCCAGCAGCCAAGACATTGGACAGGGGGGAATTAACTATGGCTACACCTTC; cdr3_aa: CASSQDIGQGGINYGYTF
cdr3_length: 13; d_call: .; clone_size: .; j_call: TRBJ2-5; v_call: TRBV7-3; cdr3_nt: TGTGCCAGCAGGCCAGGGGGGCAAGAGACCCAGTACTTC; cdr3_aa: CASRPGGQETQYF
cdr3_length: 14; d_call: TRBD1; clone_size: .; j_call: TRBJ2-7; v_call: TRBV6-5; cdr3_nt: TGTGCCAGCAGCCTTGACAGGGGTAACTACGAGCAGTACTTC; cdr3_aa: CASSLDRGNYEQYF
cdr3_length: 13; d_call: .; clone_size: .; j_call: TRBJ1-5; v_call: TRBV5-8; cdr3_nt: TGTGCCAGCAGCTTGGACATTAATCAGCCCCAGCATTTT; cdr3_aa: CASSLDINQPQHF
cdr3_length: 15; d_call: .; clone_size: .; j_call: TRBJ2-2; v_call: TRBV7-2; cdr3_nt: TGTGCCAGCAGGGGTCGTGGCTTTAACACCGGGGAGCTGTTTTTT; cdr3_aa: CASRGRGFNTGELFF
cdr3_length: 12; d_call: .; clone_size: .; j_call: TRBJ2-7; v_call: TRBV2; cdr3_nt: TGTGCCAGCAGTAAGTTACCCTACGAGCAGTACTTC; cdr3_aa: CASSKLPYEQYF
cdr3_length: 12; d_call: .; clone_size: .; j_call: TRBJ2-2; v_call: TRBV6-6; cdr3_nt: TGTGCCAGCAGTTACTCGTTCCGGGAGCTGTTTTTT; cdr3_aa: CASSYSFRELFF
cdr3_length: 13; d_call: TRBD1; clone_size: .; j_call: TRBJ1-2; v_call: TRBV10-1; cdr3_nt: TGCGCCAGCAGTTGGGACAGGGGGAGCAGCTACACCTTC; cdr3_aa: CASSWDRGSSYTF
cdr3_length: 13; d_call: .; clone_size: .; j_call: TRBJ1-2; v_call: TRBV30; cdr3_nt: TGTGCCTGGCAGGAGGACAAAGCCTATGGCTACACCTTC; cdr3_aa: CAWQEDKAYGYTF
cdr3_length: 13; d_call: .; clone_size: .; j_call: TRBJ1-1; v_call: TRBV19; cdr3_nt: TGTGCCAGTAGTGATTTGGGAGGCACTGAAGCTTTCTTT; cdr3_aa: CASSDLGGTEAFF
cdr3_length: 13; d_call: .; clone_size: .; j_call: TRBJ1-1; v_call: TRBV30; cdr3_nt: TGTGCCTGGAGTGGCGGGATGAACACTGAAGCTTTCTTT; cdr3_aa: CAWSGGMNTEAFF
cdr3_length: 13; d_call: .; clone_size: .; j_call: TRBJ2-1; v_call: TRBV6-4; cdr3_nt: TGTGCCAGCAGTGAAACCAGCTACAATGAGCAGTTCTTC; cdr3_aa: CASSETSYNEQFF
cdr3_length: 16; d_call: .; clone_size: .; j_call: TRBJ2-1; v_call: TRBV7-2; cdr3_nt: TGTGCCAGCAGCTTAGCGGACTTGACTTGGGGGAGTGAGCAGTTCTTC; cdr3_aa: CASSLADLTWGSEQFF
cdr3_length: 12; d_call: .; clone_size: few; j_call: TRBJ1-2; v_call: TRBV28; cdr3_nt: TGTGCCAGCAGTTTATGGGGGTCCGGCTACACCTTC; cdr3_aa: CASSLWGSGYTF
cdr3_length: 14; d_call: .; clone_size: .; j_call: TRBJ2-4; v_call: TRBV27; cdr3_nt: TGTGCCAGCAGTTTGGGGGGTTTCCGAAACATTCAGTACTTC; cdr3_aa: CASSLGGFRNIQYF
cdr3_length: 13; d_call: TRBD1; clone_size: .; j_call: TRBJ2-7; v_call: TRBV6-5; cdr3_nt: TGTGCCAGTCTCGACAGGGATTTAGGGGAGCAGTACTTC; cdr3_aa: CASLDRDLGEQYF
cdr3_length: 14; d_call: .; clone_size: .; j_call: TRBJ1-1; v_call: TRBV6-5; cdr3_nt: TGTGCCAGCAGTAAAGGGTTGGAGACCACTGAAGCTTTCTTT; cdr3_aa: CASSKGLETTEAFF
cdr3_length: 18; d_call: .; clone_size: .; j_call: TRBJ1-5; v_call: TRBV19; cdr3_nt: TGTGCCAGTAGTATTTTATCTCCTGGGGCTTATAGCAATCAGCCCCAGCATTTT; cdr3_aa: CASSILSPGAYSNQPQHF
cdr3_length: 17; d_call: .; clone_size: .; j_call: TRBJ2-6; v_call: TRBV7-2; cdr3_nt: TGTGCCAGCAGCTTAGTACCAGGTGTTAGTGGGGCCAACGTCCTGACTTTC; cdr3_aa: CASSLVPGVSGANVLTF
cdr3_length: 15; d_call: TRBD2; clone_size: .; j_call: TRBJ2-1; v_call: TRBV19; cdr3_nt: TGTGCCAGTAGTGGACTAGCGGGAGCCCAAGGGGAGCAGTTCTTC; cdr3_aa: CASSGLAGAQGEQFF
cdr3_length: 14; d_call: .; clone_size: .; j_call: TRBJ1-2; v_call: TRBV18; cdr3_nt: TGTGCCAGCTCACCACCTTCAGGGATCTATGGCTACACCTTC; cdr3_aa: CASSPPSGIYGYTF
cdr3_length: 17; d_call: TRBD2; clone_size: .; j_call: TRBJ2-1; v_call: TRBV15; cdr3_nt: TGTGCCACCAGCAGAGAGTGGACTAGCCCTCCCTACAATGAGCAGTTCTTC; cdr3_aa: CATSREWTSPPYNEQFF
cdr3_length: 15; d_call: .; clone_size: .; j_call: TRBJ1-3; v_call: TRBV7-9; cdr3_nt: TGTGCCAGCAGCTTAAGACAAGATTCTAGTAGCACCATATATTTT; cdr3_aa: CASSLRQDSSSTIYF
cdr3_length: 12; d_call: .; clone_size: once; j_call: TRBJ1-2; v_call: TRBV12-5; cdr3_nt: TGTGCTAGTACCCGTCTGGACTATGGCTACACCTTC; cdr3_aa: CASTRLDYGYTF
cdr3_length: 16; d_call: .; clone_size: .; j_call: TRBJ1-1; v_call: TRBV5-5; cdr3_nt: TGTGCCAGCAGCCCAACGCAGAATACTTTGAACACTGAAGCTTTCTTT; cdr3_aa: CASSPTQNTLNTEAFF
cdr3_length: 16; d_call: TRBD2; clone_size: .; j_call: TRBJ2-1; v_call: TRBV10-3; cdr3_nt: TGTGCCATCAGTGAATCTTGGCGGGAGAATTTGAATGAGCAGTTCTTC; cdr3_aa: CAISESWRENLNEQFF
cdr3_length: 16; d_call: TRBD1; clone_size: .; j_call: TRBJ1-2; v_call: TRBV18; cdr3_nt: TGTGCCAGCTCACCATCCATACCGACAGGGGAATATGGCTACACCTTC; cdr3_aa: CASSPSIPTGEYGYTF
cdr3_length: 17; d_call: TRBD2; clone_size: .; j_call: TRBJ2-7; v_call: TRBV25-1; cdr3_nt: TGTGCCAGCAGTGAATATGGCGGGAGACTAGCGGCATACGAGCAGTACTTC; cdr3_aa: CASSEYGGRLAAYEQYF
cdr3_length: 14; d_call: .; clone_size: once; j_call: TRBJ1-2; v_call: TRBV5-6; cdr3_nt: TGTGCCAGCAGCTTGGGACATGCATACTATGGCTACACCTTC; cdr3_aa: CASSLGHAYYGYTF
cdr3_length: 14; d_call: .; clone_size: .; j_call: TRBJ2-1; v_call: TRBV23-1; cdr3_nt: TGCGCCAGCAGTCAACCACAGGGTTCCAATGAGCAGTTCTTC; cdr3_aa: CASSQPQGSNEQFF
cdr3_length: 14; d_call: TRBD1; clone_size: .; j_call: TRBJ2-1; v_call: TRBV7-9; cdr3_nt: TGTGCCAGCAGCGGACAGGGGGCCGTGGGTGAGCAGTTCTTC; cdr3_aa: CASSGQGAVGEQFF
cdr3_length: 15; d_call: TRBD1; clone_size: .; j_call: TRBJ1-1; v_call: TRBV25-1; cdr3_nt: TGTGCCGCCCGGCCAGCAGGGGGTCCCCACACTGAAGCTTTCTTT; cdr3_aa: CAARPAGGPHTEAFF
cdr3_length: 10; d_call: .; clone_size: .; j_call: TRBJ2-1; v_call: TRBV20-1; cdr3_nt: TGCAGTGCCGAATACAATGAGCAGTTCTTC; cdr3_aa: CSAEYNEQFF
cdr3_length: 14; d_call: TRBD2; clone_size: .; j_call: TRBJ2-1; v_call: TRBV18; cdr3_nt: TGTGCCAGCCCCCCTACTAGCGGGGCCAATGAGCAGTTCTTC; cdr3_aa: CASPPTSGANEQFF
cdr3_length: 16; d_call: TRBD2; clone_size: .; j_call: TRBJ2-5; v_call: TRBV9; cdr3_nt: TGTGCCAGCAGCGTAGACGGGACTAGCGTCTCAGAGACCCAGTACTTC; cdr3_aa: CASSVDGTSVSETQYF
cdr3_length: 17; d_call: TRBD1; clone_size: .; j_call: TRBJ2-7; v_call: TRBV4-2; cdr3_nt: TGTGCCAGCAGCCAAGAGGGACAGGCCCAACCCGTCTACGAGCAGTACTTC; cdr3_aa: CASSQEGQAQPVYEQYF
cdr3_length: 15; d_call: .; clone_size: .; j_call: TRBJ2-7; v_call: TRBV4-1; cdr3_nt: TGCGCCAGCAGCCAAGACGGCGTCGTCGGGGACGAGCAGTACTTC; cdr3_aa: CASSQDGVVGDEQYF
cdr3_length: 11; d_call: .; clone_size: few; j_call: TRBJ2-7; v_call: TRBV20-1; cdr3_nt: TGCAGTGCACCAACAGAGTACGAGCAGTACTTC; cdr3_aa: CSAPTEYEQYF
cdr3_length: 16; d_call: .; clone_size: .; j_call: TRBJ2-2; v_call: TRBV7-8; cdr3_nt: TGTGCCAGCAGCTTTGGGGTCTCCTGGAACACCGGGGAGCTGTTTTTT; cdr3_aa: CASSFGVSWNTGELFF
cdr3_length: 14; d_call: .; clone_size: .; j_call: TRBJ2-7; v_call: TRBV7-2; cdr3_nt: TGTGCCAGCAGCATTACGGGGGCTGAGAACGAGCAGTACTTC; cdr3_aa: CASSITGAENEQYF
cdr3_length: 14; d_call: TRBD2; clone_size: .; j_call: TRBJ2-7; v_call: TRBV27; cdr3_nt: TGTGCCAGCAGTTGGACTAGCGGTGCCTACGAGCAGTACTTC; cdr3_aa: CASSWTSGAYEQYF
cdr3_length: 15; d_call: TRBD1; clone_size: few; j_call: TRBJ1-4; v_call: TRBV9; cdr3_nt: TGTGCCAGCAGCAGAGGACAGGGGCGGAATGAAAAACTGTTTTTT; cdr3_aa: CASSRGQGRNEKLFF
cdr3_length: 13; d_call: TRBD1; clone_size: .; j_call: TRBJ2-7; v_call: TRBV5-1; cdr3_nt: TGCGCCAGCAGCTGGGACAGGTTCTACGAGCAGTACTTC; cdr3_aa: CASSWDRFYEQYF
cdr3_length: 15; d_call: .; clone_size: .; j_call: TRBJ2-3; v_call: TRBV5-1; cdr3_nt: TGCGCCAGCAGCTTGGCAGGACTAATCACAGATACGCAGTATTTT; cdr3_aa: CASSLAGLITDTQYF
cdr3_length: 15; d_call: .; clone_size: once; j_call: TRBJ1-1; v_call: TRBV11-2; cdr3_nt: TGTGCCAGCAGCTCGACGCAAAAGGGGGGCAGTATAGCTTTCTTT; cdr3_aa: CASSSTQKGGSIAFF
cdr3_length: 15; d_call: .; clone_size: .; j_call: TRBJ1-5; v_call: TRBV5-1; cdr3_nt: TGCGCCAGCAGCTTGACGGGGCAAGTCAATCAGCCCCAGCATTTT; cdr3_aa: CASSLTGQVNQPQHF
cdr3_length: 14; d_call: .; clone_size: once; j_call: TRBJ2-3; v_call: TRBV7-9; cdr3_nt: TGTGCCAGCAGCTTAGTCGAAGGCACAGATACGCAGTATTTT; cdr3_aa: CASSLVEGTDTQYF